These T cell receptor beta chains were read from a single sample in a study of cytomegalovirus exposure and HLA in healthy donors. Libraries were prepared by immunoSEQ multiplex PCR; TCRdb keeps only in-frame clonotypes and omits some of them. The repertoire holds under 150,000 clones, with less than 90% as singletons. The source material was PBMCs. Source of these receptors: a man aged 40-55 years in good health and CMV-seronegative. CDR3s include the opening cysteine and the closing phenylalanine or tryptophan. D genes are given only for firm matches. Not all rows give a size; the values are once, few, many and, for expanded clones, a class.

v_call: TRBV7-9
clone_size: few
d_call: NA
j_call: TRBJ2-5
cdr3_aa: CASSLDKYQETQYF
cdr3_nt: TGTGCCAGCAGCTTAGACAAATACCAAGAGACCCAGTACTTC

v_call: TRBV6-6
clone_size: once
d_call: TRBD1
j_call: TRBJ1-3
cdr3_aa: CASSGQGFGAGNTIYF
cdr3_nt: TGTGCCAGCAGTGGACAGGGTTTTGGTGCTGGAAACACCATATATTTT

v_call: TRBV6-5
clone_size: NA
d_call: NA
j_call: TRBJ1-4
cdr3_aa: CASSYTGVDPEKLFF
cdr3_nt: TGTGCCAGCAGTTACACGGGGGTGGACCCTGAAAAACTGTTTTTT

v_call: TRBV6-5
clone_size: NA
d_call: NA
j_call: TRBJ1-2
cdr3_aa: CASRVDRNYGYTF
cdr3_nt: TGTGCCAGCAGGGTGGACAGAAACTATGGCTACACCTTC

v_call: TRBV29-1
clone_size: few
d_call: TRBD2
j_call: TRBJ2-3
cdr3_aa: CSAGAGGPGDTQYF
cdr3_nt: TGCAGCGCCGGAGCGGGAGGGCCCGGCGATACGCAGTATTTT

v_call: TRBV15
clone_size: NA
d_call: TRBD2
j_call: TRBJ2-4
cdr3_aa: CATSRDRLADENIQYF
cdr3_nt: TGTGCCACCAGCAGAGATCGCCTAGCGGATGAAAACATTCAGTACTTC

v_call: TRBV9
clone_size: once
d_call: TRBD2
j_call: TRBJ2-5
cdr3_aa: CASSVVPSGGGETQYF
cdr3_nt: TGTGCCAGCAGCGTAGTTCCCAGCGGGGGAGGAGAGACCCAGTACTTC

v_call: TRBV29-1
clone_size: NA
d_call: NA
j_call: TRBJ2-5
cdr3_aa: CSVDGTTLQETQYF
cdr3_nt: TGCAGCGTTGACGGTACTACCCTGCAAGAGACCCAGTACTTC

v_call: TRBV5-1
clone_size: NA
d_call: TRBD2
j_call: TRBJ2-5
cdr3_aa: CASSLGLGLQETQYF
cdr3_nt: TGCGCCAGCAGCTTAGGACTAGGATTGCAAGAGACCCAGTACTTC

v_call: TRBV6-5
clone_size: once
d_call: NA
j_call: TRBJ1-1
cdr3_aa: CASNRGTEAFF
cdr3_nt: TGTGCCAGCAACCGGGGCACTGAAGCTTTCTTT

v_call: TRBV5-1
clone_size: NA
d_call: NA
j_call: TRBJ2-1
cdr3_aa: CASSPPGSYNEQFF
cdr3_nt: TGCGCCAGCAGCCCACCGGGCTCCTACAATGAGCAGTTCTTC

v_call: TRBV7-2
clone_size: NA
d_call: NA
j_call: TRBJ2-2
cdr3_aa: CASSPRAANTGELFF
cdr3_nt: TGTGCCAGCAGCCCCAGGGCGGCGAACACCGGGGAGCTGTTTTTT

v_call: TRBV28
clone_size: NA
d_call: TRBD1
j_call: TRBJ2-7
cdr3_aa: CASREDRAVEQYF
cdr3_nt: TGTGCCAGCAGGGAGGACAGGGCTGTCGAGCAGTACTTC

v_call: TRBV7-3
clone_size: few
d_call: NA
j_call: TRBJ1-1
cdr3_aa: CASSLTRLVGETEAFF
cdr3_nt: TGTGCCAGCAGCTTAACGAGGCTTGTAGGCGAGACTGAAGCTTTCTTT

v_call: TRBV15
clone_size: NA
d_call: TRBD2
j_call: TRBJ2-3
cdr3_aa: CATSVLAGGLPQYF
cdr3_nt: TGTGCCACCAGCGTCTTAGCGGGAGGGCTGCCGCAGTATTTT

v_call: TRBV29-1
clone_size: once
d_call: TRBD1
j_call: TRBJ2-7
cdr3_aa: CSVHPGTVEQYF
cdr3_nt: TGCAGCGTCCACCCAGGGACAGTCGAGCAGTACTTC

v_call: TRBV5-1
clone_size: NA
d_call: NA
j_call: TRBJ1-4
cdr3_aa: CASAFRTGGGEKLFF
cdr3_nt: TGCGCCAGCGCATTCAGGACGGGAGGAGGTGAAAAACTGTTTTTT

v_call: TRBV7-8
clone_size: NA
d_call: TRBD2
j_call: TRBJ2-3
cdr3_aa: CASSLGPSGSGDTQYF
cdr3_nt: TGTGCCAGCAGCTTAGGTCCTAGCGGGAGTGGCGATACGCAGTATTTT

v_call: TRBV5-1
clone_size: NA
d_call: NA
j_call: TRBJ2-3
cdr3_aa: CASSLDGGAVDTQYF
cdr3_nt: TGCGCCAGCAGCTTGGATGGGGGCGCGGTAGATACGCAGTATTTT

v_call: TRBV2
clone_size: few
d_call: NA
j_call: TRBJ2-7
cdr3_aa: CASSLGGLYEQYF
cdr3_nt: TGTGCCAGCAGCCTTGGAGGACTCTACGAGCAGTACTTC

v_call: TRBV29-1
clone_size: NA
d_call: TRBD1
j_call: TRBJ1-2
cdr3_aa: CSVITGTGGEGYTF
cdr3_nt: TGCAGCGTTATAACCGGGACAGGGGGCGAGGGCTACACCTTC

v_call: TRBV7-3
clone_size: once
d_call: NA
j_call: TRBJ2-3
cdr3_aa: CASTPKHTDTQYF
cdr3_nt: TGTGCCAGCACCCCCAAACATACAGATACGCAGTATTTT

v_call: TRBV5-1
clone_size: NA
d_call: NA
j_call: TRBJ2-7
cdr3_aa: CASSLRLGPYEQYF
cdr3_nt: TGCGCCAGCAGCTTGAGGTTGGGCCCCTACGAGCAGTACTTC

v_call: TRBV9
clone_size: NA
d_call: NA
j_call: TRBJ2-3
cdr3_aa: CASSFSGRWDNTDTQYF
cdr3_nt: TGTGCCAGCAGCTTCTCAGGACGTTGGGACAACACAGATACGCAGTATTTT